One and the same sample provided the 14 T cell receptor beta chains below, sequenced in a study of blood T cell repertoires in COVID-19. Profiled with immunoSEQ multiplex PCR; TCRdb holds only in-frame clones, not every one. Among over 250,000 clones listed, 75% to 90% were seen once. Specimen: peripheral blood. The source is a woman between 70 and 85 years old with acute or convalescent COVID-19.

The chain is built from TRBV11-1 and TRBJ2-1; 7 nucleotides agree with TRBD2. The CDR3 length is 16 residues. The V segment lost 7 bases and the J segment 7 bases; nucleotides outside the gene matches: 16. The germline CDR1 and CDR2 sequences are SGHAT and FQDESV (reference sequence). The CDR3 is CASTPSRAGERNEQFF. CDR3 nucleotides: TGTGCCAGCACTCCTTCGAGGGCGGGGGAGCGAAATGAGCAGTTCTTC.

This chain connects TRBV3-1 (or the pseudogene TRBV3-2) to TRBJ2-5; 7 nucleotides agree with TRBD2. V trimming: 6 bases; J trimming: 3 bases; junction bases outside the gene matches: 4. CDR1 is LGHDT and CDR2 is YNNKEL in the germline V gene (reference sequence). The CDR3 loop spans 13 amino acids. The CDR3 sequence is CASSLLAEETQYF. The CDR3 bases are TGTGCCAGCAGTCTGCTAGCGGAAGAGACCCAGTACTTC.

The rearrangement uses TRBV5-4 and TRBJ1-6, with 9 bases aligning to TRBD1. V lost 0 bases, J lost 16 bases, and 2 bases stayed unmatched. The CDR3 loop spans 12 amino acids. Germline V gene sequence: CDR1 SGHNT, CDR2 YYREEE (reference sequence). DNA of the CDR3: TGTGCCAGCAGCTTGGACAGGGGGCTACTCCACTTT. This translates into CASSLDRGLLHF.

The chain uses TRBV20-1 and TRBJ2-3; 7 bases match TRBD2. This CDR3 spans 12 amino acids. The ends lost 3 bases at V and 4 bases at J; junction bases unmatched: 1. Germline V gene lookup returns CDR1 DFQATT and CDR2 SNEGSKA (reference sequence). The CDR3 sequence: CSASAGADTQYF. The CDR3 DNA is TGCAGTGCTAGTGCGGGGGCAGATACGCAGTATTTT.

CDR3 loop: CASSPPGTGYGYTF. CDR3 coding DNA: TGTGCCAGCTCACCACCCGGGACAGGGTATGGCTACACCTTC. The rearrangement uses TRBV18 and TRBJ1-2; 9 positions agree with TRBD1. V was clipped by 0 bases and J by 5 bases; unmatched bases: 1. Germline V lookup: CDR1 KGHSH, CDR2 LQKENI. This CDR3 is 14 amino acids long.

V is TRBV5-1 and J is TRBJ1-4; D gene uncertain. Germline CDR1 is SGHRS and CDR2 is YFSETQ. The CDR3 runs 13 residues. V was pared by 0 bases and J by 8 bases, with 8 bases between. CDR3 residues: CASSLGRGEKLFF. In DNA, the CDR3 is TGCGCCAGCAGCTTGGGGCGGGGAGAAAAACTGTTTTTT. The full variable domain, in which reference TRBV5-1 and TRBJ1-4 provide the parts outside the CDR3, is KAGVTQTPRYLIKTRGQQVTLSCSPISGHRSVSWYQQTPGQGLQFLFEYFSETQRNKGNFPGRFSGRQFSNSRSEMNVSTLELGDSALYLCASSLGRGEKLFFGSGTQLSVL.

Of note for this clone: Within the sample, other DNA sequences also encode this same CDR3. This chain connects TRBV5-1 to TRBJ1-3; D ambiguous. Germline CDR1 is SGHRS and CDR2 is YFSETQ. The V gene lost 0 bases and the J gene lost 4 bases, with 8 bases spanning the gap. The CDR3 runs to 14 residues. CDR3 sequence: CASSLAGSGNTIYF. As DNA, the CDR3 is TGCGCCAGCAGCTTGGCCGGGTCCGGAAACACCATATATTTT.

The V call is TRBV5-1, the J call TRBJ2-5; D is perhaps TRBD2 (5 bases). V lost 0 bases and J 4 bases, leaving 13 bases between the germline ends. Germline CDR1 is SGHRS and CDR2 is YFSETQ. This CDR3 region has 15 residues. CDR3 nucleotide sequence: TGCGCCAGCAGCTTGGGGAGGCGCGGAGGAGAGACCCAGTACTTC. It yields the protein CASSLGRRGGETQYF.

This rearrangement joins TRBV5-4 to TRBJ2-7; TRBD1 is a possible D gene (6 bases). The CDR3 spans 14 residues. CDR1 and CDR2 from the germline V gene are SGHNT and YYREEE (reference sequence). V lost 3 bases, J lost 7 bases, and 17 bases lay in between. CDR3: CASSSPSGAREQYF. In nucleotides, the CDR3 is TGTGCCAGCAGCTCTCCCTCAGGGGCTCGGGAGCAGTACTTC.

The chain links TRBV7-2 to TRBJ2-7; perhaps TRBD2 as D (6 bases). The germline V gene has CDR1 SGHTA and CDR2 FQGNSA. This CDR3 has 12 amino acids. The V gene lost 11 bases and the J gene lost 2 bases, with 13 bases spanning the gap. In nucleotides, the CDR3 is TGTGCCCGCCGGGGGTTCGCCTACGAGCAGTACTTC. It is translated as CARRGFAYEQYF.

The CDR3 reads CASSLVSGTDTQYF. DNA of the CDR3: TGTGCCAGCAGCTTAGTTAGCGGGACAGATACGCAGTATTTT. The chain recombines TRBV7-6 with TRBJ2-3, with TRBD2 matching 7 bases. The CDR3 is made up of 14 amino acids. Germline values: CDR1 SGHVS, CDR2 FNYEAQ. V lost 1 base and J lost 3; bases outside the gene matches: 1.

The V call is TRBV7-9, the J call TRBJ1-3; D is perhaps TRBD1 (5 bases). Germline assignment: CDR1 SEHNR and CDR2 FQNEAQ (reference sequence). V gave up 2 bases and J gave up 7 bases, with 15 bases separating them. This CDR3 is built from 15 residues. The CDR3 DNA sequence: TGTGCCAGCAGCTTAATGGCAGGGATGGTGAACACCATATATTTT. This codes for CASSLMAGMVNTIYF. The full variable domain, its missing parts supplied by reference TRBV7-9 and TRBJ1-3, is DTGVSQNPRHKITKRGQNVTFRCDPISEHNRLYWYRQTLGQGPEFLTYFQNEAQLEKSRLLSDRFSAERPKGSFSTLEIQRTEQGDSAMYLCASSLMAGMVNTIYFGEGSWLTVV.

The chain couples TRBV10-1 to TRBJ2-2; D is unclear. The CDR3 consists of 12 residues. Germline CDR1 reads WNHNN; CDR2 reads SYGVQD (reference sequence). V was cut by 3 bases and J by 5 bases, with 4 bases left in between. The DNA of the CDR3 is TGCGCCAGCAGTGAAGCTACCGGGGAGCTGTTTTTT. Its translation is CASSEATGELFF.

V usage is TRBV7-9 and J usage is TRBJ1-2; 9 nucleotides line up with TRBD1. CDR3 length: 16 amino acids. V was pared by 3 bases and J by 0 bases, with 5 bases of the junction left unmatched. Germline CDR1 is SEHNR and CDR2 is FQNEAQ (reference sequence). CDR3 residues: CASSFGRQGANYGYTF. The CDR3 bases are TGTGCCAGCAGCTTCGGCCGACAGGGGGCTAACTATGGCTACACCTTC. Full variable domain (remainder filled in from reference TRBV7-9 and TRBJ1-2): DTGVSQNPRHKITKRGQNVTFRCDPISEHNRLYWYRQTLGQGPEFLTYFQNEAQLEKSRLLSDRFSAERPKGSFSTLEIQRTEQGDSAMYLCASSFGRQGANYGYTFGSGTRLTVV.